This entry lists 19 T cell receptor beta chains sequenced from one sample in a study of cytomegalovirus exposure and HLA in healthy donors (dated by TCRdb to about 2017). The library was generated by the immunoSEQ multiplex PCR assay. The table was pulled from immuneACCESS by TCRdb, which kept in-frame rearrangements only. Such tables lose some clones; where checked, under half of the loss comes from unresolved V genes, and the rest has no known cause. In this sample the table shows about 240,000 clones, around 85% of which occur a single time. Clones ranked in the top ten supply roughly 1.2% of the sample. Sequencing was done on a sample of PBMCs. The source of these receptors is a woman under 40 in good health and CMV-seropositive.

The rearrangement links TRBV7-9 to TRBJ1-1, with TRBD1 as a possible D gene (6 bases). Trimming left V 11 bases short and J 3 bases short, with 13 bases between. Germline CDR1 reads SEHNR; CDR2 reads FQNEAQ (reference sequence). This CDR3 spans 12 amino acids. The CDR3 protein is CAEQGLYTEAFF. The CDR3 DNA sequence: TGTGCCGAACAGGGATTGTACACTGAAGCTTTCTTT.

V gene TRBV27 combines with J gene TRBJ2-1, with 8 bases that match TRBD1. The V gene's germline CDR1 is MNHEY and CDR2 SMNVEV (reference sequence). This CDR3 is 17 amino acids long. J gave up 7 bases and V 0 bases, and 11 bases lay outside the gene matches. The CDR3 loop reads CASSLSNFQGAANEQFF. Written as DNA, the CDR3 is TGTGCCAGCAGTTTATCGAATTTCCAGGGGGCTGCGAATGAGCAGTTCTTC.

CDR3 loop: CASSERQSEAFF. The CDR3 region has the DNA TGTGCCAGCAGTGAGAGGCAGTCTGAAGCTTTCTTT. The chain combines TRBV28 with TRBJ1-1, with unresolved D. V was pared by 5 bases and J by 6 bases, with 10 bases between. There are 12 residues in the CDR3. From germline, CDR1 is MDHEN and CDR2 SYDVKM.

The chain links TRBV7-3 to TRBJ1-2, with a tentative D call TRBD1 (6 bases). CDR1 is SGHTA and CDR2 is FQGTGA in the germline V gene. The CDR3 contains 15 residues. V lost 0 bases and J 5 bases, leaving 13 bases between the germline ends. The CDR3 nucleotides read TGTGCCAGCAGCTTAACGGGCAGGGGTGTTTATGGCTACACCTTC. Encoded protein: CASSLTGRGVYGYTF. Based on the CDR3 plus reference TRBV7-3 and TRBJ1-2, the full variable domain is GAGVSQTPSNKVTEKGKYVELRCDPISGHTALYWYRQSLGQGPEFLIYFQGTGAADDSGLPNDRFFAVRPEGSVSTLKIQRTERGDSAVYLCASSLTGRGVYGYTFGSGTRLTVV.

V gene TRBV5-1 combines with J gene TRBJ2-7, with 7 bases aligning to TRBD1. The CDR3 covers 16 residues. Trimming removed 5 bases from V and 3 bases from J; junction bases left unmatched: 14. Germline V lookup: CDR1 SGHRS, CDR2 YFSETQ. CDR3 in amino acids: CASSPSASGGNYEQYF. DNA of the CDR3: TGCGCCAGCAGTCCAAGCGCCTCAGGGGGTAACTACGAGCAGTACTTC.

The V and J genes are TRBV7-9 and TRBJ2-3; 10 nucleotides agree with TRBD2. The CDR3 has 18 amino acids. V lost 6 bases and J lost 2; bases outside the gene matches: 14. The germline V gene has CDR1 SEHNR and CDR2 FQNEAQ (reference sequence). The CDR3 region has the DNA TGTGCCAGCAGTCCTATAGCGGGAGGTCCCCGGTTCACAGATACGCAGTATTTT. Translating it yields CASSPIAGGPRFTDTQYF.

The chain joins TRBV4-2 to TRBJ1-1; the D gene is possibly TRBD1 (5 bases). V was shortened by 0 bases and J by 6 bases, with 26 bases between the two germline ends. CDR3 length: 19 amino acids. Germline V gene lookup returns CDR1 LGHNA and CDR2 YNFKEQ. The CDR3 protein is CASSQDEFQTDPESAEAFF. For the CDR3, the DNA is TGTGCCAGCAGCCAAGACGAATTCCAGACAGACCCCGAATCGGCTGAAGCTTTCTTT.

CDR3 protein: CASRPIEETPQHF. Here the CDR3 DNA reads TGTGCCAGCAGGCCTATCGAGGAAACGCCCCAGCATTTT. This sequence joins TRBV27 and TRBJ1-5; unclear D gene. The CDR3 runs to 13 residues. Trimming cost V 6 bases and J 9 bases, with 15 bases left between them. The germline CDR1 and CDR2 sequences are MNHEY and SMNVEV (reference sequence).

This rearrangement joins TRBV10-3 to TRBJ1-5; 8 bases match TRBD1. CDR3 length: 16 amino acids. The V gene end was trimmed by 2 bases and the J gene end by 6 bases; junction bases not matched to a gene: 9. Germline-derived CDR1 and CDR2 are ENHRY and SYGVKD. CDR3 DNA sequence: TGTGCCATCAGTGAGGGGGAGGGACAGGAGGGTCAGCCCCAGCATTTT. Translating it yields CAISEGEGQEGQPQHF.

The chain carries TRBV7-9 and TRBJ2-7; TRBD1 might be the D (6 bases). Trimming left V 4 bases short and J 3 bases short, with 13 bases between. CDR3 length: 14 amino acids. Germline V CDR1 and CDR2: SEHNR, FQNEAQ (reference sequence). The CDR3 DNA is TGTGCCAGCAGCTCTACAGGGTTTGACTACGAGCAGTACTTC. This gives the protein CASSSTGFDYEQYF.

The chain employs TRBV5-4 and TRBJ1-4; D might be TRBD1 (6 bases). Between the trimmed V and J ends, which lost 3 bases and 0 bases, there was a span of 9 bases. The CDR3 is 15 amino acids. CDR1 and CDR2 from the germline V gene are SGHNT and YYREEE (reference sequence). The CDR3 bases are TGTGCCAGCAGCTGGGGGGGGCCAACTAATGAAAAACTGTTTTTT. It codes for CASSWGGPTNEKLFF.

This sequence joins TRBV7-2 and TRBJ2-7, with a possible D match to TRBD2 (6 bases). Germline values: CDR1 SGHTA, CDR2 FQGNSA. Between the trimmed V and J ends, which lost 5 bases and 2 bases, there was a span of 10 bases. CDR3 length: 13 residues. The CDR3 sequence is CASSRWGAYEQYF. The CDR3 nucleotides are TGTGCCAGCAGCCGCTGGGGGGCCTACGAGCAGTACTTC.

The chain employs TRBV27 and TRBJ1-1; 7 nucleotides align to TRBD1. CDR3 length: 12 residues. CDR1 and CDR2 from the germline V gene are MNHEY and SMNVEV (reference sequence). V dropped 6 bases and J dropped 5; count of bases not matched to a gene: 3. The CDR3 DNA is TGTGCCAGCAGGACAGGGTCGACTGAAGCTTTCTTT. Translation: CASRTGSTEAFF.

The chain recombines TRBV25-1 with TRBJ2-5; D may be TRBD1 (6 bases). In germline, CDR1 is MGHDK, CDR2 SYGVNS. The CDR3 totals 15 residues. V was pared by 3 bases and J by 2 bases, with 13 bases between. The DNA for the CDR3 is TGTGCCAGCAGTGATCCTCGGACAGCTCAAGAGACCCAGTACTTC. This encodes CASSDPRTAQETQYF.

The rearrangement links TRBV6-5 to TRBJ2-1; TRBD2 matches 7 bases. Per germline, CDR1 MNHEY and CDR2 SVGAGI. The V and J ends lost 1 base and 8 bases, in that order; junction bases with no gene match: 11. This CDR3 is built from 16 residues. CDR3 sequence reads: CASSYLPAGWGDEQFF. CDR3 nucleotides: TGTGCCAGCAGTTACTTGCCAGCGGGATGGGGCGATGAGCAGTTCTTC.

The V call is TRBV5-1, the J call TRBJ1-5; D ambiguous. Deletions cut 0 bases from V and 7 bases from J, with 8 bases between. This CDR3 has 13 amino acids. Germline loops: CDR1 SGHRS, CDR2 YFSETQ. CDR3 sequence: CASSLDDSQPQHF. The CDR3 DNA reads as TGCGCCAGCAGCTTGGACGATAGCCAGCCCCAGCATTTT.

This chain links TRBV6-5 with TRBJ1-3, with 8 positions matching TRBD1. This CDR3 is built from 16 residues. Germline-derived CDR1 and CDR2 are MNHEY and SVGAGI. J gave up 0 bases and V 2 bases, and 3 bases lay outside the gene matches. The chain's CDR3 is CASSYRDRGSGNTIYF. CDR3 DNA sequence: TGTGCCAGCAGTTACCGCGACAGGGGCTCTGGAAACACCATATATTTT.

This clone was counted ten times or more. The genes are TRBV15 and TRBJ2-3; 7 nucleotides agree with TRBD2. The trim removed 1 base at V and 2 bases at J, leaving 15 bases unmatched. The CDR3 is 19 amino acids. Germline values: CDR1 LNHNV, CDR2 YYDKDF (reference sequence). CDR3 DNA: TGTGCCACCAGCAGAGGTCGGGGGGAGGGTGGCGGCCCCACAGATACGCAGTATTTT. Protein product: CATSRGRGEGGGPTDTQYF.

This chain joins TRBV27 and TRBJ2-1, with 10 nucleotides matching TRBD1. Germline CDR1 and CDR2: MNHEY and SMNVEV (reference sequence). The CDR3 extends over 16 amino acids. The trim removed 6 bases at V and 4 bases at J, leaving 9 bases unmatched. CDR3 sequence: CASRTSGTGVYNEQFF. DNA of the CDR3: TGTGCCAGCAGAACATCGGGGACAGGGGTTTACAATGAGCAGTTCTTC.